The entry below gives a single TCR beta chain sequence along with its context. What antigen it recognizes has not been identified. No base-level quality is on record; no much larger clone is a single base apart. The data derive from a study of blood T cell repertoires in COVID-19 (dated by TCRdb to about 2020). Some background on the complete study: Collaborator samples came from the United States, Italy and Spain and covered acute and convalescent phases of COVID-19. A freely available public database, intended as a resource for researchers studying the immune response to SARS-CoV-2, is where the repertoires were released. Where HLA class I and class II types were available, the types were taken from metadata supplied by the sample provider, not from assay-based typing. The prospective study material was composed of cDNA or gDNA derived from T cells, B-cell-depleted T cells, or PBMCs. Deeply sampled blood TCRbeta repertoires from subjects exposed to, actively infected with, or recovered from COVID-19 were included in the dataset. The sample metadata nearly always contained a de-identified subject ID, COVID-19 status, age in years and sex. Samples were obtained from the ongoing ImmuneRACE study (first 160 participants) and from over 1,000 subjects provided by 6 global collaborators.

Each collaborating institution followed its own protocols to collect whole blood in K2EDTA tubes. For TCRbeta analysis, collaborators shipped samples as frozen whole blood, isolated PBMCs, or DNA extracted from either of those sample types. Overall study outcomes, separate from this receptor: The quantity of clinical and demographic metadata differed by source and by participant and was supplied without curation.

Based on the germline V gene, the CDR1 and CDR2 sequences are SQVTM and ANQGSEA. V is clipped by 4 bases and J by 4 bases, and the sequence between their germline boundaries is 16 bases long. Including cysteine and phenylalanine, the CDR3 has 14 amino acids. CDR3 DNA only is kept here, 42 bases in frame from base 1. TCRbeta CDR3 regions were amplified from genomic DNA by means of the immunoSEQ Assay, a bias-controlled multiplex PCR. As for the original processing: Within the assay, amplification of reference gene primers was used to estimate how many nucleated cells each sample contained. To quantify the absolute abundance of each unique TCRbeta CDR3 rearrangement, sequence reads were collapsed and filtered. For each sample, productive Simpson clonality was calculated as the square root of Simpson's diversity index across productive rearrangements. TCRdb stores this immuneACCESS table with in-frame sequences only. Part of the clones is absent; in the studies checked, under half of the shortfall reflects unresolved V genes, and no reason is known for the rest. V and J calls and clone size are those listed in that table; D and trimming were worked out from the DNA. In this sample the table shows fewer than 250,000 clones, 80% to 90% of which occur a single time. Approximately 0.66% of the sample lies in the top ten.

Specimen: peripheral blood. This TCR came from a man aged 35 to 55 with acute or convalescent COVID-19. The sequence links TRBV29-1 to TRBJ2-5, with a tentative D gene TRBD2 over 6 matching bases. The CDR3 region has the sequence CSVGLAPRSETQYF. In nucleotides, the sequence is TGCAGCGTTGGGCTAGCGCCTAGATCAGAGACCCAGTACTTC.